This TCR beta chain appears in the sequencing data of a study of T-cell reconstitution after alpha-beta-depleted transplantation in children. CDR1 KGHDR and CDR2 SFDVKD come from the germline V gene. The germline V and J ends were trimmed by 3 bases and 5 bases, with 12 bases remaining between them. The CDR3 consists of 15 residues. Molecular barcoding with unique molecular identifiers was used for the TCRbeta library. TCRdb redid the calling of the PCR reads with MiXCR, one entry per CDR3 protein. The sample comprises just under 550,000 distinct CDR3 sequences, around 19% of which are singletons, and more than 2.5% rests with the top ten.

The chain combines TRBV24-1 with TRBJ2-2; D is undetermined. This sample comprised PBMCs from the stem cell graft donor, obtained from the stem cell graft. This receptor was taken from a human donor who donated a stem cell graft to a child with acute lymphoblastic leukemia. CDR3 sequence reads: CATSDPRTSTGELFF. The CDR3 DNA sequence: TGTGCCACCAGTGATCCCCGGACGAGTACCGGGGAGCTGTTTTTT.